Listed here are 25 T cell receptor beta chains from one sample, sequenced in a study of tumor-infiltrating lymphocytes in primary liver carcinoma. Total RNA amounting to around 530 ng was the source from which TCR beta cDNA was made with a constant-region primer. TCR beta libraries came from three nested multiplex PCR rounds using slightly modified ARM-PCR. A C-beta reverse primer and TRBV1-TRBV30 forward primers served in each of the first two PCR rounds, at roughly 10 cycles apiece. TCRdb reanalysed the multiplex PCR reads using MiXCR and keeps one entry per CDR3 protein. This sample has around 190,000 distinct CDR3 sequences, with just under 85% found just once. For each extraction, RNA and DNA were obtained together from 20-30 mg of unsorted bulk tissue. Sequencing input: tumor tissue from primary liver carcinoma. The receptors shown here come from a middle-aged man with primary liver carcinoma and hepatitis B virus infection.

Comment on this clonotype: The junction departs from germline at one end; a sequencing error may be responsible. This chain joins TRBV29-1 and TRBJ2-7; D is possibly TRBD1 (5 bases). Germline CDR1 and CDR2: SQVTM and ANQGSEA. This CDR3 has 15 amino acids. The CDR3 coding sequence is TGCAGCGTACGCCCTTCCAGGGTCAAGTCACACGAGCGGTACTTC. It encodes CSVRPSRVKSHERYF.

Details on this clonotype: Without the conserved terminal phenylalanine or tryptophan, this CDR3 likely stems from a read error. The chain has TRBV29-1 and TRBJ1-2, with D maybe TRBD1 (6 bases). CDR3 length: 14 amino acids. Germline CDR1 and CDR2: SQVTM and ANQGSEA. The CDR3 region has the DNA TGCACCGTTGACCAAAGGGGGTCAGGGCCTGGCTACACCTCC. The encoded protein is CTVDQRGSGPGYTS.

Regarding this clonotype: A read error may be the cause here, since a much bigger clone is one base away. The CDR3 ends on some other residue instead of the conserved phenylalanine or tryptophan, so this is likely a read error. The V call is TRBV5-1, the J call TRBJ2-1; possibly TRBD1 or TRBD2 for D (5 bases each). The CDR3 consists of 15 residues. V lost 0 bases and J 7 bases, leaving 14 bases between the germline ends. From germline, CDR1 is SGHRS and CDR2 YFSETQ. The CDR3, as DNA: TGCGCCAGCAGCTTGGTCGTGGGGACGGGTAATGAGCAGTTCTGC. Translated, it gives CASSLVVGTGNEQFC.

Points on this clonotype: Its ends do not fully match the called genes, so a read error is possible. The chain combines TRBV5-6 with TRBJ1-1, with a possible D match to TRBD1 (6 bases). The CDR3 has 15 residues. The germline V gene encodes CDR1 SGHDT and CDR2 YYEEEE. CDR3 DNA sequence: TGTGCCAGTAGCCCAGGGGATAAAGTGAATACTGAAGCTTTCTTT. It yields the protein CASSPGDKVNTEAFF.

Worth noting for this clonotype: Given the absence of the conserved phenylalanine or tryptophan at the CDR3 end, a read error is likely. This chain connects TRBV20-1 to TRBJ2-7; 7 nucleotides agree with TRBD1. CDR1 and CDR2 from the germline V gene are DFQATT and SNEGSKA (reference sequence). There are 13 residues in the CDR3. The V gene end was trimmed by 5 bases and the J gene end by 3 bases; junction bases not matched to a gene: 7. Here the CDR3 reads CSAGNRGDYEQYL. The CDR3 DNA sequence: TGCAGTGCTGGGAACAGGGGAGACTACGAGCAGTACTTG.

The chain carries TRBV7-8 and TRBJ2-5; 11 bases line up with TRBD1. Germline V CDR1 and CDR2: SGHVS, FQNEAQ. This CDR3 comprises 14 residues. The CDR3 nucleotides read TGTCTCAGCAGCAGGGACAGGGGGATTGAGACCCAGTACTTC. Translation gives CLSSRDRGIETQYF.

The genes are TRBV24-1 and TRBJ1-2, with D possibly being TRBD1 (5 bases). In germline, CDR1 is KGHDR, CDR2 SFDVKD. This CDR3 spans 14 amino acids. V lost 4 bases and J 7 bases, leaving 15 bases between the germline ends. The chain's CDR3 is CATSDPSRDCGYTF. DNA of the CDR3: TGTGCCACCAGTGACCCGAGTCGGGACTGTGGCTACACCTTC.

Only a few counts were recorded for this clonotype. Being one base from a much bigger clone, this may be a read error. The chain links TRBV7-8 to TRBJ2-5, with 12 bases matching TRBD2. With 1 base clipped from V and 8 bases from J, the junction kept 11 bases outside the gene matches. Germline V lookup: CDR1 SGHVS, CDR2 FQNEAQ. The length of the CDR3 is 17 residues. CDR3 amino acids: CASSLVSLAGGGDTQYF. The CDR3 nucleotides read TGTGCCAGCAGCTTAGTCAGCCTAGCGGGAGGGGGAGATACCCAGTACTTC. Based on the CDR3 plus reference TRBV7-8 and TRBJ2-5, the full variable domain is GAGVSQSPRYKVAKRGQDVALRCDPISGHVSLFWYQQALGQGPEFLTYFQNEAQLDKSGLPSDRFFAERPEGSVSTLKIQRTQQEDSAVYLCASSLVSLAGGGDTQYFGPGTRLLVL.

This clonotype came up a few times. Given a much more abundant clone one base away, this may be a read error. V gene TRBV7-8 combines with J gene TRBJ2-7, with TRBD1 matching over 8 bases. There are 15 residues in the CDR3. Germline values: CDR1 SGHVS, CDR2 FQNEAQ. CDR3 loop: CANSRNLGQDNEQYF. CDR3 bases: TGTGCCAACAGCCGAAACCTGGGACAGGACAACGAGCAGTACTTC.

As for this clonotype: An end of the junction does not agree with germline; a read error may underlie this. V is TRBV28 and J is TRBJ1-1; 7 bases align to TRBD1. Germline V gives CDR1 MDHEN, CDR2 SYDVKM. The CDR3 sequence is 18 residues long. The CDR3 spells CASGLPPGTAVMNTEAFF. CDR3 sequence (DNA): TGTGCCAGCGGTTTACCTCCGGGGACAGCGGTAATGAACACTGAAGCTTTCTTT.

With regard to this clonotype: Mismatch with germline at one junction end may stem from a read error. This chain uses TRBV11-1 with TRBJ2-3; 7 bases match TRBD1. Germline lookup yields CDR1 SGHAT and CDR2 FQDESV (reference sequence). The CDR3 has 19 amino acids. This CDR3 is CVSSSGGSSVGARTATQYF. CDR3 nucleotides: TGTGTCAGCAGCTCAGGGGGAAGCTCTGTTGGAGCCCGCACAGCTACGCAGTATTTT.

This clonotype was seen more than once but under ten times. Given the absence of the conserved phenylalanine or tryptophan at the CDR3 end, a read error is likely. The chain joins TRBV29-1 to TRBJ2-5; D not certain. The ends were cut back, 2 bases at V and 6 bases at J, with 13 bases in the middle. Germline V CDR1 and CDR2: SQVTM, ANQGSEA. The CDR3 sequence is 13 residues long. The CDR3 reads CSVESTERQTQYS. The CDR3 DNA is TGCAGCGTTGAATCAACAGAGAGGCAGACCCAGTACTCC.

J is TRBJ2-1 and V is TRBV7-9; D is perhaps TRBD2 (5 bases). V lost 1 base, J lost 10 bases, and 20 bases lay in between. Germline-derived CDR1 and CDR2 are SEHNR and FQNEAQ (reference sequence). The CDR3 runs to 16 residues. This CDR3 reads CASSLERTTSGGEQFF. CDR3 sequence (DNA): TGTGCCAGCAGCTTAGAGCGGACGACGTCGGGTGGGGAGCAGTTCTTC.

This clonotype has just a few counts. The gene calls are TRBV29-1 and TRBJ2-3; D unclear. CDR3 size: 13 residues. Trimming left V 4 bases short and J 11 bases short, with 19 bases between. CDR1 is SQVTM, CDR2 ANQGSEA, per germline. Here the CDR3 DNA reads TGCAGCGTTGGCCAGATTCGGGCAGATGTGCAGTATTTT. It yields the protein CSVGQIRADVQYF.

Remarks on this clonotype: The junction differs from germline at one of its ends, possibly a read error. This CDR3 reads CTSSLVLQGWTGDLFF. CDR3 DNA sequence: TGTACCAGCAGCTTAGTTCTTCAGGGTTGGACCGGTGATCTGTTTTTT. The genes are TRBV7-9 and TRBJ2-2, with a weak D call TRBD1 (5 bases). The CDR3 length is 16 residues. Germline V gives CDR1 SEHNR, CDR2 FQNEAQ (reference sequence). Supplemented by reference TRBV7-9 and TRBJ2-2, the full variable domain reads DTGVSQNPRHKITKRGQNVTFRCDPISEHNRLYWYRQTLGQGPEFLTYFQNEAQLEKSRLLSDRFSAERPKGSFSTLEIQRTEQGDSAMYLCTSSLVLQGWTGDLFFGEGSRLTVL.

As to this clonotype: The conserved closing phenylalanine or tryptophan is absent in this CDR3, likely reflecting a read error. The J gene is TRBJ2-1, the V gene TRBV6-5, with TRBD2 identical over 8 bases. The CDR3 is 11 residues long. CDR1 MNHEY and CDR2 SVGAGI come from the germline V gene. CDR3 in DNA: TGTGTCAGCGGGAGCGGGAGTGAGCAGTTCTAC. As protein: CVSGSGSEQFY.

As regards this clonotype: Relative to the germline gene, one junction end is altered; a read error may explain this. The chain carries TRBV4-3 and TRBJ1-6, with D maybe TRBD1 (5 bases). CDR1 LGHNA and CDR2 YSLEER come from the germline V gene. The CDR3 covers 16 residues. The CDR3 DNA is TGCACCAGCAGCTCCTGGGAAAGGGGATGGAATTCACCCCTCCACTTT. Protein product: CTSSSWERGWNSPLHF.

The CDR3 coding sequence is TGTGCCAGCAGCTTATATCAGCCTTACGAGCAGTACTTC. Translated, it gives CASSLYQPYEQYF. The V call is TRBV7-9, the J call TRBJ2-7; no clear D. The germline V and J ends were trimmed by 2 bases and 4 bases, with 9 bases remaining between them. This CDR3 comprises 13 residues. From germline, CDR1 is SEHNR and CDR2 FQNEAQ (reference sequence).

This clonotype was observed at least ten times. V gene TRBV29-1 combines with J gene TRBJ2-5; TRBD1 agrees at 10 bases. The CDR3 has 12 residues. CDR1 is SQVTM, CDR2 ANQGSEA, per germline. V lost 6 bases, J lost 4 bases, and 2 bases stayed unmatched. CDR3 loop: CSVWDRGETQYF. The CDR3, as DNA: TGCAGCGTCTGGGACAGGGGAGAGACCCAGTACTTC.

As regards this clonotype: At one boundary the junction diverges from the germline segment, which might be a read error. The V and J genes are TRBV28 and TRBJ1-3; a weak D match, TRBD1 (5 bases). This CDR3 has 16 amino acids. Per the germline V gene, CDR1 is MDHEN and CDR2 is SYDVKM. The CDR3 protein is CPSCLSLAGCGNTIYF. CDR3 nucleotides: TGTCCCAGCTGCCTCTCCCTGGCAGGGTGTGGAAACACCATATATTTT.

Comments on this clonotype: This CDR3 fails to terminate in the conserved phenylalanine or tryptophan, so it likely reflects a read error. CDR3 coding DNA: TGCAGCGTCCTCCCTGACAGGGACATGTATGGCTACACCTAC. It yields the protein CSVLPDRDMYGYTY. This rearrangement joins TRBV29-1 to TRBJ1-2; TRBD1 matches 7 bases. J was trimmed by 5 bases and V by 6 bases; bases with no gene match: 12. Germline assignment: CDR1 SQVTM and CDR2 ANQGSEA. There are 14 residues in the CDR3.

This clonotype was counted ten times or more. The rearrangement links TRBV7-9 to TRBJ2-5, with D maybe TRBD1 (6 bases). Germline V gives CDR1 SEHNR, CDR2 FQNEAQ (reference sequence). V lost 5 bases to trimming and J lost 1 base, with 14 bases between them. This CDR3 is built from 15 residues. This chain's CDR3 is CASSPLRTAQETQYF. The DNA for the CDR3 is TGTGCCAGCAGCCCCCTCCGGACAGCCCAAGAGACCCAGTACTTC.

Remarks on this clonotype: The CDR3 does not end in the conserved phenylalanine or tryptophan, so this is likely a read error. The DNA is left out, because the CDR3 cannot be placed on it with certainty; the CDR3 is given as TCRdb lists it. The V gene is TRBV11-3, the J gene TRBJ2-3; TRBD1, the table's D call, was not compared with the DNA. The CDR3 has 14 residues if both end residues are counted. The germline gives CDR1 SGHNT, CDR2 YENEEA. CDR3 loop: CASSPPGRADTQYL.

DNA for the CDR3: TGCAGCGTTGAGGGTCTTCGTTCCTACACCTTC. Translated, it gives CSVEGLRSYTF. This chain uses TRBV29-1 with TRBJ1-2; D call uncertain. Germline V CDR1 and CDR2: SQVTM, ANQGSEA. Between the trimmed V and J ends, which lost 3 bases and 10 bases, there was a span of 12 bases. The CDR3 loop spans 11 amino acids. The whole variable domain, remainder taken from reference TRBV29-1 and TRBJ1-2, is SAVISQKPSRDICQRGTSLTIQCQVDSQVTMMFWYRQQPGQSLTLIATANQGSEATYESGFVIDKFPISRPNLTFSTLTVSNMSPEDSSIYLCSVEGLRSYTFGSGTRLTVV.

On this clonotype: Germline and junction disagree at one end, which may indicate a read error. The chain carries TRBV10-3 and TRBJ2-1, with TRBD1 matching over 9 bases. Germline CDR1 ENHRY, CDR2 SYGVKD. The CDR3 sequence is 15 residues long. CDR3 nucleotide sequence: TGTACCATCAGAACCTGGACAGGGGCGTACAAAGAGCAGTTCTTC. Encoded protein: CTIRTWTGAYKEQFF.